This TCR beta chain comes out of a study of CD8 T cells in ankylosing spondylitis. General study findings and limits: Significant enrichment of disease-linked clones was reported in matched ankylosing spondylitis synovial fluid.

Germline loops: CDR1 KGHSH, CDR2 LQKENI. V was clipped by 0 bases and J by 3 bases, with 15 bases between them. The CDR3 runs to 16 residues. TCRdb fed the 5' RACE reads into MiXCR, producing one record per CDR3 protein. Here the sample spans 240,000 or so distinct CDR3 sequences, around a tenth being singletons. As to this clonotype: Antigen specificity is unknown.

Sequenced: blood, either unsorted or a sorted T cell fraction (not recorded which). This chain uses TRBV18 with TRBJ2-7; TRBD1 might be the D (5 bases). The origin of this receptor is a male donor with ankylosing spondylitis or in good health (not recorded which). The DNA for the CDR3 is TGTGCCAGCTCACCACCGGGTGTAGGGGCGAACTACGAGCAGTACTTC. Translation: CASSPPGVGANYEQYF.